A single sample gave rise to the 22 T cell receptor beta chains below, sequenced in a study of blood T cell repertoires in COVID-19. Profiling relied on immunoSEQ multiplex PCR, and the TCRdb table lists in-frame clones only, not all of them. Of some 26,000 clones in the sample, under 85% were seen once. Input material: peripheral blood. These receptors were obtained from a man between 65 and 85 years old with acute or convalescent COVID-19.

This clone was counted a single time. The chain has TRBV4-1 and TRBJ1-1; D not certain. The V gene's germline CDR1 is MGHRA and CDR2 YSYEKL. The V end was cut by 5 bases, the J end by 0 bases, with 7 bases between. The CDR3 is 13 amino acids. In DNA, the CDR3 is TGCGCCAGCAGCTTATCGGTGAACACTGAAGCTTTCTTT. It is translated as CASSLSVNTEAFF.

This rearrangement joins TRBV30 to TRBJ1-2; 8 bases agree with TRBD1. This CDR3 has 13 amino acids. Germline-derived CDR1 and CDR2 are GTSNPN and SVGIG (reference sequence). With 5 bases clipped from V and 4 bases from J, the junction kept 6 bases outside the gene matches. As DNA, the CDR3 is TGTGCCTGGGGTAGACAGGGGACCTATGGCTACACCTTC. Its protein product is CAWGRQGTYGYTF.

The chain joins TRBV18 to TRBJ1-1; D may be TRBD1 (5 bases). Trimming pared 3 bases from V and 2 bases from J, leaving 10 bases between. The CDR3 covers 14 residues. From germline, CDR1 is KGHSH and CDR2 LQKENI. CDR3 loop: CASSPGGINTEAFF. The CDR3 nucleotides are TGTGCCAGCTCACCCGGGGGGATCAACACTGAAGCTTTCTTT.

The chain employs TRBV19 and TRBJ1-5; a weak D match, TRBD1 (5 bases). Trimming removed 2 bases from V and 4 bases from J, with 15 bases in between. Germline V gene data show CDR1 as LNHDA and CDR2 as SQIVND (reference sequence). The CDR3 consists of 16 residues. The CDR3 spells CASSIKSIGGNQPQHF. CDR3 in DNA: TGTGCCAGTAGTATAAAATCTATCGGGGGGAATCAGCCCCAGCATTTT. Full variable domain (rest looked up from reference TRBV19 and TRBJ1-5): DGGITQSPKYLFRKEGQNVTLSCEQNLNHDAMYWYRQDPGQGLRLIYYSQIVNDFQKGDIAEGYSVSREKKESFPLTVTSAQKNPTAFYLCASSIKSIGGNQPQHFGDGTRLSIL.

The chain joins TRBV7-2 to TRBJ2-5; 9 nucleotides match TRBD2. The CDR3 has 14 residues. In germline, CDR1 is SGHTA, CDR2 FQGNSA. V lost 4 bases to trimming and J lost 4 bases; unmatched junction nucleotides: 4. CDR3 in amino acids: CASSSGTSRETQYF. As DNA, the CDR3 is TGTGCCAGCAGCTCCGGGACTAGCAGAGAGACCCAGTACTTC.

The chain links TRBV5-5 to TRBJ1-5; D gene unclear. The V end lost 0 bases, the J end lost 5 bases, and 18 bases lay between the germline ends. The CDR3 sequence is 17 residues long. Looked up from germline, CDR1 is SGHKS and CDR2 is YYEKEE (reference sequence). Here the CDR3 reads CASSLVQTSITDQPQHF. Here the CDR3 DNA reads TGTGCCAGCAGCTTGGTGCAGACAAGTATAACTGATCAGCCCCAGCATTTT.

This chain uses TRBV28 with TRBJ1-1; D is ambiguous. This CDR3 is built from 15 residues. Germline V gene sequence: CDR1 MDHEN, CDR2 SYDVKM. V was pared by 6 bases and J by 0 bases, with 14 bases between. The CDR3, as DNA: TGTGCCAGCAGCTCTGACGACACATTGAACACTGAAGCTTTCTTT. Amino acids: CASSSDDTLNTEAFF.

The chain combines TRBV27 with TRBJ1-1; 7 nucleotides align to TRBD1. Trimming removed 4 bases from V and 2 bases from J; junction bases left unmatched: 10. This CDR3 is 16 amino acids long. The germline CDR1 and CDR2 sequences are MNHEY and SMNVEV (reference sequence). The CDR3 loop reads CASSSGVAGGNTEAFF. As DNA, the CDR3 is TGTGCCAGCAGTTCTGGTGTTGCAGGGGGTAACACTGAAGCTTTCTTT.

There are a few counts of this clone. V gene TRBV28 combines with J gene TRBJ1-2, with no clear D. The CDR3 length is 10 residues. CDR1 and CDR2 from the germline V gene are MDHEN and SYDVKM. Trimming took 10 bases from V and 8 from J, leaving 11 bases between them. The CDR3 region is CATSYSGYTF. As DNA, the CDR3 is TGTGCCACCTCTTACAGCGGCTACACCTTC.

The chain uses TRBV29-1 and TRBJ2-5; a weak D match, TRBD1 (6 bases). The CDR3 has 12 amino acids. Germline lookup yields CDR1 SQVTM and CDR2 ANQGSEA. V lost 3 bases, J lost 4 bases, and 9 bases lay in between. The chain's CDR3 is CSVEWGRETQYF. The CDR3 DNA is TGCAGCGTTGAGTGGGGGCGAGAGACCCAGTACTTC.

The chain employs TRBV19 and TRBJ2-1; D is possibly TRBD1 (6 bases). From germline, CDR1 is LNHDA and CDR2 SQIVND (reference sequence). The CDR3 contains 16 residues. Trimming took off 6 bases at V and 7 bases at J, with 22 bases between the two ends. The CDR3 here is CASSPGRDTLGNEQFF. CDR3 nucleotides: TGTGCCAGTAGCCCTGGCCGGGACACCCTGGGGAATGAGCAGTTCTTC.

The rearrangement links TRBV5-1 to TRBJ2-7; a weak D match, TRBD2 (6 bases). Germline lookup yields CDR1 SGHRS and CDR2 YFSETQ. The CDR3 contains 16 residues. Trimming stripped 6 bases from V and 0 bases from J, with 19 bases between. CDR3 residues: CASKPTVSGGSYEQYF. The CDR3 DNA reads TGCGCCAGCAAGCCAACTGTTAGCGGAGGCTCCTACGAGCAGTACTTC.

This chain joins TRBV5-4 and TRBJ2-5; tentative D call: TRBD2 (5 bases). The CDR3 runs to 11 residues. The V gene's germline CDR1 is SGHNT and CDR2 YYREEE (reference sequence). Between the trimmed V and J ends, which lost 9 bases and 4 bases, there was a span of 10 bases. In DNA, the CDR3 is TGTGCCACAGGACTGCCAGAGACCCAGTACTTC. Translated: CATGLPETQYF.

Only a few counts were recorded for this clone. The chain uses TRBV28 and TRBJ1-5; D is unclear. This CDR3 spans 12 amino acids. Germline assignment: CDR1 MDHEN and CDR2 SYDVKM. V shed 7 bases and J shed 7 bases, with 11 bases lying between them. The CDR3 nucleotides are TGTGCCAGCACCCGAGTCTTCCAGCCCCAGCATTTT. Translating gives CASTRVFQPQHF.

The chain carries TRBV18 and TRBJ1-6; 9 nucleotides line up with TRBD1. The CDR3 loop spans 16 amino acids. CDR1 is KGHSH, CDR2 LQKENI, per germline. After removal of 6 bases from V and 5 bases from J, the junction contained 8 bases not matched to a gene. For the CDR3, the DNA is TGTGCCAGCTCCCCTTGGACAGGGGTGGATAATTCACCCCTCCACTTT. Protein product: CASSPWTGVDNSPLHF. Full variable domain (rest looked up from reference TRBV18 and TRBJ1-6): NAGVMQNPRHLVRRRGQEARLRCSPMKGHSHVYWYRQLPEEGLKFMVYLQKENIIDESGMPKERFSAEFPKEGPSILRIQQVVRGDSAAYFCASSPWTGVDNSPLHFGNGTRLTVT.

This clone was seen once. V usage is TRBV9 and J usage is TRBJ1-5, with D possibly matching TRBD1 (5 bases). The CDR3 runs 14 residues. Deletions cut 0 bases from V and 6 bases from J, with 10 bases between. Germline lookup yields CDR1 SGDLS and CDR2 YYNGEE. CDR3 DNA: TGTGCCAGCAGCGTAGACTCTACAGGTCAGCCCCAGCATTTT. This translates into CASSVDSTGQPQHF.

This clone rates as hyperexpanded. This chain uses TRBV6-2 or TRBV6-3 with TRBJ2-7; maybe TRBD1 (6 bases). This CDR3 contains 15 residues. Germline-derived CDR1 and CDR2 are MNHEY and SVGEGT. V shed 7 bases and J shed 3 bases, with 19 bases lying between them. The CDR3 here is CASNPGAGVDYEQYF. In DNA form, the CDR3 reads TGTGCCAGCAACCCAGGGGCAGGAGTAGACTACGAGCAGTACTTC.

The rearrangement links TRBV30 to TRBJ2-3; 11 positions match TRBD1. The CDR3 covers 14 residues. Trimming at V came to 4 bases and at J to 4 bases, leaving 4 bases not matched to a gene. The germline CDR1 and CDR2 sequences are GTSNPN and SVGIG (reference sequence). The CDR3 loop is CAWTRDRGSDTQYF. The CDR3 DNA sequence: TGTGCCTGGACGAGGGACAGGGGGTCAGATACGCAGTATTTT.

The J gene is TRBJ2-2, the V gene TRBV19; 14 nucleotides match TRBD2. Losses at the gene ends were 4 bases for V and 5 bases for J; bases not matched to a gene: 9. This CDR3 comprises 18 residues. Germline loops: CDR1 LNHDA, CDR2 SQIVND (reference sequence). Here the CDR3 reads CASSKPGLAGAGTGELFF. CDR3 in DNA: TGTGCCAGTAGTAAACCGGGACTAGCGGGAGCAGGAACCGGGGAGCTGTTTTTT.

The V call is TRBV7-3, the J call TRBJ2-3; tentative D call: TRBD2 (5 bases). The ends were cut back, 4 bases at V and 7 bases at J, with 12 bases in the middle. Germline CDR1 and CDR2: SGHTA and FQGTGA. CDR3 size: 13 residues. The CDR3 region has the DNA TGTGCCAGCAGCTCGCACTCGGACTATACGCAGTATTTT. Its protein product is CASSSHSDYTQYF.

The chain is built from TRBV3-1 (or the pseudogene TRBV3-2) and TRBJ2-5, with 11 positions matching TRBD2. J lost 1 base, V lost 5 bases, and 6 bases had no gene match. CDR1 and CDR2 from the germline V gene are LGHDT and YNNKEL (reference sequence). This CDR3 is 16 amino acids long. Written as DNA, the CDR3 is TGTGCCAGCAGCTTGGGACTAGCGGAGGGCCAAGAGACCCAGTACTTC. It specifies CASSLGLAEGQETQYF.

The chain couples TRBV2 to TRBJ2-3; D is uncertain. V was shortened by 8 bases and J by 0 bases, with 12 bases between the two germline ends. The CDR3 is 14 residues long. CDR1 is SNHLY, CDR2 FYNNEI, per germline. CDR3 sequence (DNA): TGTGCCAGCCTCAGAGGTCTGAGCACAGATACGCAGTATTTT. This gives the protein CASLRGLSTDTQYF.